This entry is about one TCR beta chain. Its target is unknown. This specimen belongs to a study of cytomegalovirus exposure and HLA in healthy donors. Study as a whole: A prior study identified 110 million or so unique TCR beta sequences from about 180 million T cells. Overall study findings and caveats: Associated with HLA alleles at 0.05 false discovery rate in a later analysis were some 16,000 TCR beta sequences. Later analysis associated a missense DCLRE1C variant with TCR beta V- and J-gene trimming. Presence/absence results assume similar sequencing depth per donor, which may not hold.

13 Jbeta primers and 60 Vbeta primers were used for the PCR. Repertoires were generated with immunoSEQ multiplex PCR, while TCRdb's copy carries only in-frame clones and drops some. The table records 100,000 to 150,000 clones, about 11% of them present only once. Material: PBMCs. The origin of this receptor is a woman between 18 and 29 years old in good health and CMV-seropositive.

The CDR3 DNA sequence: TGTGCCATCAGTGAGGTAACAGGGTTCACTGAAGCTTTCTTT. Amino acid sequence: CAISEVTGFTEAFF. The chain recombines TRBV10-3 with TRBJ1-1; the D gene is possibly TRBD1 (6 bases). The germline CDR1 and CDR2 sequences are ENHRY and SYGVKD. The CDR3 has 14 residues. With 2 bases removed from V and 4 bases from J, the gap between germline ends came to 11 bases.